This T cell receptor beta chain emerged from a study of T cells in Graves' hyperthyroidism and ophthalmopathy. The overall study: Peripheral blood draws took place at initial diagnosis, ahead of any treatment.

Patients aged 18 to 65 with hyperthyroidism were newly diagnosed, with duration under 2 months. Fresh peripheral blood, roughly 10 ml of it, supplied the PBMCs. Template material for amplifying TCR beta CDR3 regions consisted of RNA transcripts. With the HTBI primer set, the TCR CDR3 went through a first round of RT-PCR. TCRdb itself ran the multiplex PCR reads through MiXCR, one entry per CDR3 protein. The sample lists over 300,000 distinct CDR3 sequences, roughly 13% occurring once. Study-wide results and caveats: Most thyroid clonotypes expanded above 0.001 were also detected in blood.

This CDR3 has 11 residues. Germline CDR1 reads DFQATT; CDR2 reads SNEGSKA (reference sequence). This clonotype occurred many times. Its specificity is unknown. The rearrangement links TRBV20-1 to TRBJ1-1; D is undetermined. The clonotype comes from a woman aged 55 to 70 with Graves' hyperthyroidism. The sample consisted of blood. The chain's CDR3 is CRGTRAEEAFF. Here the CDR3 DNA reads TGCAGGGGAACCCGGGCCGAAGAAGCTTTCTTT.